Below are 6 T cell receptor beta chains sequenced from a single sample in a study of identifying expanded T cells in peripheral blood. Profiled with immunoSEQ multiplex PCR; TCRdb holds only in-frame clones, not every one. This table has about 85,000 clones, 70% to 90% appearing once. Sequenced: blood. Receptors originate from a person aged 18 to 70 in good health.

J is TRBJ2-7 and V is TRBV4-1; a weak D match, TRBD1 (5 bases). Trimming stripped 5 bases from V and 4 bases from J, with 12 bases between. This CDR3 region has 13 residues. The germline CDR1 and CDR2 sequences are MGHRA and YSYEKL. Here the CDR3 DNA reads TGCGCCAGCAGCAAAGTACAGGAGTACGAGCAGTACTTC. The encoded protein is CASSKVQEYEQYF.

The CDR3 is CASTVSRTGGVYEQYF. In DNA, the CDR3 is TGTGCCAGCACCGTCTCAAGGACAGGTGGTGTCTACGAGCAGTACTTC. The chain links TRBV7-9 to TRBJ2-7; the match to TRBD1 covers 7 bases. V was pared by 7 bases and J by 3 bases, with 15 bases of the junction left unmatched. The CDR3 contains 16 residues. Germline V CDR1 and CDR2: SEHNR, FQNEAQ (reference sequence).

The rearrangement joins TRBV5-1 to TRBJ2-6; D is unclear. The CDR3 totals 15 residues. Deletions cut 0 bases from V and 0 bases from J, with 4 bases between. The germline V gene encodes CDR1 SGHRS and CDR2 YFSETQ. CDR3 nucleotide sequence: TGCGCCAGCAGCTTGGGCTCCTCTGGGGCCAACGTCCTGACTTTC. Its protein is CASSLGSSGANVLTF.

This chain joins TRBV10-3 and TRBJ2-7; 8 bases agree with TRBD2. Germline V gene data show CDR1 as ENHRY and CDR2 as SYGVKD. This CDR3 has 16 residues. V was pared by 4 bases and J by 1 base, with 9 bases of the junction left unmatched. The CDR3 DNA sequence: TGTGCCATCAGTGCCCCCACGGGAGGGGGGTCCTACGAGCAGTACTTC. Translation gives CAISAPTGGGSYEQYF.

The chain uses TRBV12-5 and TRBJ2-2; D is tentatively TRBD1 or TRBD2 (5 bases each). CDR1 and CDR2 (germline): LGHNT, FRNRAP. This CDR3 has 17 residues. Trimming stripped 3 bases from V and 2 bases from J, with 16 bases between. Here the CDR3 DNA reads TGTGCTAGTGGTTTTGTTTTGGGGGAATCCAACACCGGGGAGCTGTTTTTT. Translating gives CASGFVLGESNTGELFF.

The chain links TRBV2 to TRBJ2-1; 13 nucleotides agree with TRBD2. Germline CDR1 reads SNHLY; CDR2 reads FYNNEI. The CDR3 consists of 17 residues. Trimming cost V 7 bases and J 6 bases; bases outside gene matches: 12. The CDR3 DNA reads as TGTGCCAGCACGCGTCCGTCACTAGCGGGGGGGGCCAATGAGCAGTTCTTC. Translated: CASTRPSLAGGANEQFF. The full variable domain, its missing parts supplied by reference TRBV2 and TRBJ2-1, is EPEVTQTPSHQVTQMGQEVILRCVPISNHLYFYWYRQILGQKVEFLVSFYNNEISEKSEIFDDQFSVERPDGSNFTLKIRSTKLEDSAMYFCASTRPSLAGGANEQFFGPGTRLTVL.